This T cell receptor (beta chain) was identified in a study of blood T cell repertoires in COVID-19. Study information: Donors in the United States, Italy and Spain gave samples during acute or convalescent COVID-19.

The length of the CDR3 is 15 residues. Per the germline V gene, CDR1 is MDHEN and CDR2 is SYDVKM. Germline trimming cut 8 bases from V and 8 bases from J; bases unmatched to any gene: 11. Clinical histories supplied by participants themselves formed the basis of cohort assignment. The recovered donors of Cohort 3 showed two negative PCRs, clearance, or symptom resolution. Measured with immunoSEQ multiplex PCR; TCRdb has only the in-frame clones, and not every one. Counted here are a few hundred thousand clones, 75% to 90% occurring once; the ten biggest clones make up over 0.95%. This clone showed up just a few times.

The rearrangement uses TRBV28 and TRBJ2-1; 11 bases align to TRBD2. This sequence was found in a young man who had recovered from COVID-19. Sequencing input: PBMCs or T cells enriched from blood (not recorded which). The DNA of the CDR3 is TGTGCCAGCTTTTCCCGACTAGCGGGATATTATGAGCAGTTCTTC. This codes for CASFSRLAGYYEQFF.